This TCR beta chain was sequenced for a study of T cells after yellow fever vaccination (dated by TCRdb to the late 2010s). Some background on the complete study: The SMART-Seq v4 Ultra Low Input RNA kit was used to prepare libraries from fractions with low cell numbers. To track T-cell clones before and after primary and booster YFV17D yellow fever vaccination, bulk TCR alpha and beta repertoires were sequenced longitudinally. Two healthy male donors, one aged 18 to 30 and one aged 30 to 40 years, were included in the cohort. Blood was drawn at multiple timepoints before and after primary and secondary immunization, with bulk PBMC replicates and cell subsets isolated.

Synthesis of TCR cDNA relied on 5'RACE template switching, a step that introduced a universal primer site along with unique molecular identifiers. cDNA synthesis was primed from both the TCR alpha and TCR beta constant segments. Library amplification involved two PCR steps, and the second step added sample barcodes and sequencing adapters. Sequencing of libraries was done on Illumina HiSeq 2500 (2x100 bp) or NovaSeq (2x150 bp). The authors' pipeline ran thus. MIGEC was used to demultiplex reads and collapse the reads into UMI consensus sequences, and MiXCR was used for V(D)J alignment. Using edgeR on replicate PBMC samples, clonotypes were called vaccine-responding if FDR was below 0.01 and the log2 fold change was above 5 up to day 15. Each bulk clonotype received a CD4 or CD8 identity based on whether the sequenced CD4 or CD8 repertoire contained that clonotype at higher abundance. TCRdb's own reprocessing of the public reads used fastp at Q25 and MiXCR and kept productive beta chains. Identical CDR3 protein sequences are pooled into one entry, listed with their most common genes and DNA. TCRdb, not the authors, supplied the V and J calls. This sample gives about 580,000 distinct CDR3 sequences in total; around a sixth of them show up just once. 17% of the sample is in the top ten clones.

Sample treatment or condition, as interpreted from the label and publication: live attenuated yellow fever vaccine strain. At every blood-draw timepoint, two biological replicates of bulk PBMCs were collected. PBMCs were isolated from peripheral blood using a standard Ficoll-Paque protocol. TriZol was used to extract RNA from bulk PBMCs, CD4 and CD8 fractions, and dextramer-positive and dextramer-negative fractions. This clonotype was observed a single time. Its specific antigen is unknown. Base-call qualities are not available, and no considerably larger clone is one nucleotide away. Weak support is all one read offers. CDR1 and CDR2 were assigned from the germline V gene (reference sequence) as SGHKS and YYEKEE. CDR3 length: 14 amino acids, cysteine to phenylalanine. The read is trimmed to its CDR3 DNA, 42 bases read in frame from base 1. Between the V and J ends, shortened by 1 base and 5 bases respectively, the junction contains 10 bases.

Paper-wide results and their limitations: Only a couple of donors were included in the study, so the extent to which the findings can be generalized is limited. Computational filtering was required because FACS-sorted repertoires could contain abundant contaminating clonotypes from the bulk population. A small share of clonotypes was detected in both CD4 and CD8 compartments, with the overlap likely arising from convergent recombination. Most clones expanded after primary vaccination (roughly 96% of CD4 and 88% of CD8) were re-detected after the booster, suggesting that broad memory maintenance occurred. The secondary T-cell response was weaker than the primary response but faster, peaking on day 5 instead of day 15.

The sample was PBMCs, taken 5 to 6 days after the first yellow fever vaccination. This TCR derives from a man between 18 and 29 years old who received the YFV17D yellow fever vaccine. The V gene is TRBV5-5 and the J gene is TRBJ1-5; the D gene lacks a confident call. The CDR3 sequence is CASSLRPGDQPQHF. The nucleotide sequence reads TGTGCCAGCAGCTTGCGGCCTGGCGATCAGCCCCAGCATTTT.